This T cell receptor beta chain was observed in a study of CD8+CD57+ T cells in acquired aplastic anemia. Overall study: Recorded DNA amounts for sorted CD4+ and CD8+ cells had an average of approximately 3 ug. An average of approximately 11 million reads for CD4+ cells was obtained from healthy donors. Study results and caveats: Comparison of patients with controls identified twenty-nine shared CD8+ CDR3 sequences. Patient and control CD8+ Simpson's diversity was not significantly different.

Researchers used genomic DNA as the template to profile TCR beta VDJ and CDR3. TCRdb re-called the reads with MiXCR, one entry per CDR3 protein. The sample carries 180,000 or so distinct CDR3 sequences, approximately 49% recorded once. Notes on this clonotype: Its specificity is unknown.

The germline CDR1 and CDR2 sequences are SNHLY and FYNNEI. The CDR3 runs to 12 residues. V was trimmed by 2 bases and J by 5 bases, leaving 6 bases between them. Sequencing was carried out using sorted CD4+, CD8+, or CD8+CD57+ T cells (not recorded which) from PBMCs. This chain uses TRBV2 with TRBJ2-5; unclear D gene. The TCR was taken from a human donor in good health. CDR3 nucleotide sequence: TGTGCCAGCAGTGAATTCGGTGAGACCCAGTACTTC. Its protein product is CASSEFGETQYF.